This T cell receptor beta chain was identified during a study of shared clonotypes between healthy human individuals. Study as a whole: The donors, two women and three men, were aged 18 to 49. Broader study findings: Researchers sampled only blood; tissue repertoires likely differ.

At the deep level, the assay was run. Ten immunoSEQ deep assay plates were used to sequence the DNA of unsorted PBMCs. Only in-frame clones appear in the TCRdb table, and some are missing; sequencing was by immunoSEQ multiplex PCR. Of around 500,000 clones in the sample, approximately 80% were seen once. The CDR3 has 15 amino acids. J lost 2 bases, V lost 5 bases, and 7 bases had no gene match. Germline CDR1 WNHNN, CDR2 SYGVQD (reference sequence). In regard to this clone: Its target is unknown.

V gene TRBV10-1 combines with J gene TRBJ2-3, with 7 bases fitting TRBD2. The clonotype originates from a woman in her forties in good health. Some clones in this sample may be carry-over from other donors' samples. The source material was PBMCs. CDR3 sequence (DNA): TGCGCCAGCAGTTCCGGGACTACCACCACAGATACGCAGTATTTT. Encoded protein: CASSSGTTTTDTQYF.